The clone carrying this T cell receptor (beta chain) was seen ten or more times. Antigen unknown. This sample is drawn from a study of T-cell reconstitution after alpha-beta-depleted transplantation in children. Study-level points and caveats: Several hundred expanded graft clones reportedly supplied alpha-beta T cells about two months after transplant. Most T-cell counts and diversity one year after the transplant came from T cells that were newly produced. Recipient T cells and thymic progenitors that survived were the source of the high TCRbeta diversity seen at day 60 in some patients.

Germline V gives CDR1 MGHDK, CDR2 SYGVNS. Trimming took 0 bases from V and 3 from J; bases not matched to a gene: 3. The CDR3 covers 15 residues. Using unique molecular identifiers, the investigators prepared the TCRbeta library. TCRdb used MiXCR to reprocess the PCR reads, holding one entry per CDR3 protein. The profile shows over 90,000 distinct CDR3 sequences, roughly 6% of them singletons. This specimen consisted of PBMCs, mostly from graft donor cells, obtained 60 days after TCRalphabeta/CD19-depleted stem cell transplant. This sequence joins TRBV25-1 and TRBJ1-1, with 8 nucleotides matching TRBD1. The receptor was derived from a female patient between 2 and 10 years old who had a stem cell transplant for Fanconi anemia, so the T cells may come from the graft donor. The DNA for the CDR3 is TGTGCCAGCAGTGAATACGAGACAGGGGACACTGAAGCTTTCTTT. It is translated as CASSEYETGDTEAFF.